Given below is one T cell receptor (beta chain) in context. Its antigen remains unidentified. Relative to the germline gene, one junction end is altered; a read error may explain this. This sample is part of a study of cytomegalovirus exposure and HLA in healthy donors. Whole-study findings and limits: An analysis that was carried out later associated fewer than 20,000 TCR beta sequences with HLA alleles at 0.05 false discovery rate.

Germline V gene lookup returns CDR1 SGHTA and CDR2 FQGNSA. The CDR3 is 17 residues long. The PCR contained 60 Vbeta and 13 Jbeta primers. The table came from immunoSEQ multiplex PCR; TCRdb's copy has only in-frame clones and leaves some out. The table lists around 200,000 clones, 70% to 75% of them singletons. The clonotype was recovered from a woman in her 30s in good health and CMV-seropositive. This sequence joins TRBV7-2 and TRBJ2-1; 13 bases match TRBD2. Sequenced sample: PBMCs. In DNA form, the CDR3 reads TGTGCCAGCACTGGACTAGCGGGAGTTTCGGCATACAACGAGCAGTTCTTC. It encodes CASTGLAGVSAYNEQFF.